Below, 32 T cell receptor beta chains from the same sample are listed, as sequenced in a study of T-cell reconstitution after alpha-beta-depleted transplantation in children. TCRbeta library construction was performed incorporating unique molecular identifiers. TCRdb used MiXCR to reprocess the PCR reads, holding one entry per CDR3 protein. The repertoire includes 180,000 or so distinct CDR3 sequences, around 5.9% of them detected once, and about 4.3% sits in the top ten. Sequenced here: PBMCs, sampled before TCRalphabeta/CD19-depleted stem cell transplant. Receptors were obtained from a girl less than two years old with combined immunodeficiency, due to receive a stem cell transplant.

The chain joins TRBV30 to TRBJ2-3, with 10 positions matching TRBD1. Germline loops: CDR1 GTSNPN, CDR2 SVGIG (reference sequence). CDR3 length: 14 amino acids. Germline trimming cut 1 base from V and 5 bases from J; bases unmatched to any gene: 3. CDR3 nucleotides: TGTGCCTGGAGTGCGGGACAGGGGTTAGATACGCAGTATTTT. This translates into CAWSAGQGLDTQYF.

This sequence joins TRBV4-2 and TRBJ2-5; no firm D call. The CDR3 is 14 amino acids. CDR1 is LGHNA and CDR2 is YNFKEQ in the germline V gene. V was cut by 4 bases and J by 1 base, with 10 bases left in between. CDR3: CASSPGLLQETQYF. For the CDR3, the DNA is TGTGCCAGCAGCCCCGGGCTCCTCCAAGAGACCCAGTACTTC.

Only a few counts were recorded for this clonotype. V is TRBV29-1 and J is TRBJ2-4, with D possibly matching TRBD2 (7 bases). The germline V gene has CDR1 SQVTM and CDR2 ANQGSEA. There are 12 residues in the CDR3. CDR3 in amino acids: CSGGGHGNIQYF. For the CDR3, the DNA is TGCAGTGGGGGGGGGCACGGAAACATTCAGTACTTC.

This clonotype was detected many times. The J gene is TRBJ2-1, the V gene TRBV12-3 or TRBV12-4; D is possibly TRBD1 (7 bases). V lost 9 bases and J 9 bases, leaving 15 bases between the germline ends. The CDR3 is made up of 12 amino acids. The CDR3 spells CASDGGGFEQFF. CDR3 coding DNA: TGTGCCAGTGATGGAGGGGGCTTTGAGCAGTTCTTC.

This clonotype was detected ten times or more. V gene TRBV21-1 combines with J gene TRBJ2-3; the table's D call, TRBD1, has no DNA check behind it. TRBV21-1 is labeled a pseudogene. The CDR3 has 18 amino acids. CDR3 DNA sequence: TGTGCCAGCAGCCCTCAAGGTCCCGGGACAATGAGCACAGATACGCAGTATTTT. Translated, it gives CASSPQGPGTMSTDTQYF.

This clonotype was observed many times. The chain has TRBV29-1 and TRBJ2-3; D could derive from TRBD1 or TRBD2 (5 bases each). Looked up from germline, CDR1 is SQVTM and CDR2 is ANQGSEA. Trimming removed 4 bases at V and 2 bases at J, with 10 bases between. The CDR3 extends over 13 amino acids. CDR3 sequence: CSVAGGFTDTQYF. For the CDR3, the DNA is TGCAGCGTTGCTGGGGGTTTCACAGATACGCAGTATTTT.

There are many counts of this clonotype. The V and J genes are TRBV14 and TRBJ2-4; tentatively, D is TRBD2 (6 bases). CDR3 length equals 16 residues. Germline loops: CDR1 SGHDN, CDR2 FVKESK. Trimming took off 1 base at V and 1 base at J, with 11 bases between the two ends. CDR3 DNA sequence: TGTGCCAGCAGCCAAGGAGTAGGGAGGGCCAAAAACATTCAGTACTTC. This encodes CASSQGVGRAKNIQYF.

This clonotype was seen at least ten times. V is TRBV4-2 and J is TRBJ2-1, with 9 bases lining up with TRBD2. The junction had 6 bases not matched to a gene; V was cut back by 1 base and J by 8 bases. This CDR3 is 15 amino acids long. CDR1 is LGHNA and CDR2 is YNFKEQ in the germline V gene. In nucleotides, the CDR3 is TGTGCCAGCAGCCAAGGCCCTAGCGGGAATTATGAGCAGTTCTTC. Protein: CASSQGPSGNYEQFF.

In its sample, this clonotype was seen many times. This chain connects TRBV12-3 or TRBV12-4 to TRBJ2-1; 9 bases are shared with TRBD2. The CDR3 totals 14 residues. The V gene end was trimmed by 7 bases and the J gene end by 4 bases; junction bases not matched to a gene: 5. CDR3 in DNA: TGTGCCAGCATAGCGGGAGTTTCGTACAATGAGCAGTTCTTC. This translates into CASIAGVSYNEQFF.

In this sample, this clonotype turned up many times. V is TRBV20-1 and J is TRBJ2-7, with 7 bases matching TRBD2. The CDR3 has 16 residues. Per the germline V gene, CDR1 is DFQATT and CDR2 is SNEGSKA (reference sequence). J was trimmed by 3 bases and V by 0 bases; bases with no gene match: 11. The CDR3 is CSARDHGDPSGYEQYF. Here the CDR3 DNA reads TGCAGTGCTAGAGATCACGGGGATCCTAGCGGCTACGAGCAGTACTTC.

This clonotype was counted ten times or more. The J gene is TRBJ2-1, the V gene TRBV6-2 or TRBV6-3; D call uncertain. Germline V gives CDR1 MNHEY, CDR2 SVGEGT. With 2 bases removed from V and 4 bases from J, the gap between germline ends came to 9 bases. This CDR3 has 14 amino acids. CDR3 loop: CASSYGVEYNEQFF. CDR3 bases: TGTGCCAGCAGTTACGGGGTGGAGTACAATGAGCAGTTCTTC.

Regarding this clonotype: This may be a read error: a much more frequent sequence differs by one nucleotide. V usage is TRBV5-6 and J usage is TRBJ2-6, with D possibly being TRBD1 (5 bases). From germline, CDR1 is SGHDT and CDR2 YYEEEE. The CDR3 has 15 amino acids. CDR3 DNA: TGTGCCAGCAGCCCAAGGTACTCTGGGGCCTACGTCCTGACTTTC. Its protein is CASSPRYSGAYVLTF.

This clonotype was counted at least ten times. The rearrangement joins TRBV5-1 to TRBJ2-7; tentative D call: TRBD1 (5 bases). V lost 0 bases and J 6 bases, leaving 19 bases between the germline ends. The CDR3 is 16 residues long. CDR1 and CDR2 (germline): SGHRS, YFSETQ. The CDR3 loop is CASSLAEASGSLEQYF. In DNA form, the CDR3 reads TGCGCCAGCAGCTTGGCCGAAGCCTCAGGGTCTCTCGAGCAGTACTTC. Combining the CDR3 with reference TRBV5-1 and TRBJ2-7 gives the whole variable domain KAGVTQTPRYLIKTRGQQVTLSCSPISGHRSVSWYQQTPGQGLQFLFEYFSETQRNKGNFPGRFSGRQFSNSRSEMNVSTLELGDSALYLCASSLAEASGSLEQYFGPGTRLTVT.

The sample holds many counts of this clonotype. This chain joins TRBV27 and TRBJ2-3, with 9 bases identical to TRBD1. Unmatched junction bases numbered 4, after V lost 3 bases and J lost 6 bases. The CDR3 length is 14 residues. Germline loops: CDR1 MNHEY, CDR2 SMNVEV (reference sequence). CDR3: CASSFTGGMDTQYF. The CDR3 DNA follows: TGTGCCAGCAGTTTCACAGGGGGCATGGATACGCAGTATTTT.

This clonotype was found a few times. This chain links TRBV11-2 with TRBJ2-5; 7 positions match TRBD2. This CDR3 comprises 17 residues. V lost 3 bases to trimming and J lost 2 bases; unmatched junction nucleotides: 12. Germline values: CDR1 SGHAT, CDR2 FQNNGV. CDR3 in amino acids: CASSFSQWEGGQETQYF. The DNA for the CDR3 is TGTGCCAGCAGCTTTAGTCAATGGGAGGGCGGGCAAGAGACCCAGTACTTC.

This clonotype was recorded at least ten times. The chain carries TRBV7-6 and TRBJ2-7; D is ambiguous. Germline CDR1 reads SGHVS; CDR2 reads FNYEAQ. V lost 4 bases, J lost 3 bases, and 13 bases lay in between. CDR3 length equals 14 residues. The CDR3 bases are TGTGCCAGCAGCTGGTTCGAAACTCTCTACGAGCAGTACTTC. The encoded protein is CASSWFETLYEQYF.

This clonotype was seen ten or more times. V is TRBV7-9 and J is TRBJ2-5; 9 bases agree with TRBD2. CDR1 is SEHNR and CDR2 is FQNEAQ in the germline V gene (reference sequence). The CDR3 sequence is 15 residues long. V was clipped by 4 bases and J by 7 bases; unmatched bases: 10. The CDR3 DNA sequence: TGTGCCAGCAGCTCTCTAGCGGGGCAACGGGGGACCCAGTACTTC. This encodes CASSSLAGQRGTQYF.

In its sample, this clonotype was seen many times. The chain uses TRBV29-1 and TRBJ2-1; 9 bases match TRBD1. V gave up 8 bases and J gave up 5 bases; unmatched junction bases: 16. Germline V gives CDR1 SQVTM, CDR2 ANQGSEA. This CDR3 is built from 16 residues. The CDR3 protein is CSLQGAEAIADNEQFF. Here the CDR3 DNA reads TGCAGCCTACAGGGGGCTGAGGCGATAGCGGACAATGAGCAGTTCTTC.

This clonotype was detected ten times or more. The chain combines TRBV20-1 with TRBJ2-3; D ambiguous. CDR3 length: 17 residues. The V and J ends lost 0 bases and 2 bases respectively, with 18 bases between them. Per germline, CDR1 DFQATT and CDR2 SNEGSKA (reference sequence). CDR3 amino acids: CSARDQQGIPLTDTQYF. CDR3 coding DNA: TGCAGTGCTAGAGATCAGCAAGGAATCCCCCTCACAGATACGCAGTATTTT.

This clonotype appeared many times. The CDR3 protein is CASSIGGAGELFF. CDR3 DNA sequence: TGTGCCAGCAGTATAGGGGGGGCCGGGGAGCTGTTTTTT. The chain uses TRBV5-5 and TRBJ2-2; D is possibly TRBD2 (7 bases). V lost 5 bases to trimming and J lost 6 bases, with 11 bases between them. The length of the CDR3 is 13 residues. CDR1 is SGHKS and CDR2 is YYEKEE in the germline V gene (reference sequence).

This clonotype occurred many times. The chain carries TRBV12-3 or TRBV12-4 and TRBJ1-1; D remains unclear. The CDR3 contains 14 residues. The V gene lost 6 bases and the J gene lost 0 bases, with 11 bases spanning the gap. The CDR3, as DNA: TGTGCCAGCAGCCGGACGTACATGAACACTGAAGCTTTCTTT. Protein: CASSRTYMNTEAFF.

This clonotype was seen repeatedly, ten times or more. V is TRBV4-1 and J is TRBJ2-7, with 10 bases aligning to TRBD1. This CDR3 region has 20 residues. The germline CDR1 and CDR2 sequences are MGHRA and YSYEKL. Unmatched junction bases numbered 22, after V lost 5 bases and J lost 3 bases. Here the CDR3 reads CASSKGQGRTPFISFYEQYF. The CDR3 DNA follows: TGCGCCAGCAGCAAGGGACAGGGGCGAACCCCCTTTATAAGCTTCTACGAGCAGTACTTC.

This clonotype showed up many times. CDR3 sequence: CASMGVKETQYF. CDR3 coding DNA: TGTGCCAGCATGGGGGTGAAAGAGACCCAGTACTTC. The rearrangement uses TRBV12-3 or TRBV12-4 and TRBJ2-5; D is possibly TRBD1 or TRBD2 (5 bases each). This CDR3 is built from 12 residues. V lost 7 bases and J lost 3, with 9 bases in between.

Ten or more counts support this clonotype. The CDR3 loop is CASSRSSGPYEQYF. The DNA of the CDR3 is TGTGCCAGCAGCCGATCCAGCGGGCCCTACGAGCAGTACTTC. The rearrangement uses TRBV7-2 and TRBJ2-7; tentatively, D is TRBD2 (6 bases). The germline V gene has CDR1 SGHTA and CDR2 FQGNSA. The CDR3 spans 14 residues. V was clipped by 5 bases and J by 2 bases, with 13 bases between them.

This clonotype was seen ten or more times. The chain has TRBV27 and TRBJ2-7; D is perhaps TRBD2 (5 bases). Trimming removed 6 bases from V and 5 bases from J, with 17 bases in between. The CDR3 has 14 amino acids. Germline V gene lookup returns CDR1 MNHEY and CDR2 SMNVEV (reference sequence). The CDR3 loop is CASSLLMRAHEQYF. In DNA, the CDR3 is TGTGCCAGCAGCCTACTCATGAGGGCGCACGAGCAGTACTTC.

In this sample, this clonotype turned up many times. The CDR3 loop is CASSVSTHTGELFF. CDR3 nucleotides: TGCGCCAGCAGCGTCTCGACCCACACCGGGGAGCTGTTTTTT. The rearrangement uses TRBV5-1 and TRBJ2-2; D is unresolved. V dropped 4 bases and J dropped 3 bases, with 10 bases sitting between them. CDR1 SGHRS and CDR2 YFSETQ come from the germline V gene. The CDR3 sequence is 14 residues long.

This clonotype has ten or more counts. This chain connects TRBV4-3 to TRBJ2-2; D gene unclear. V dropped 0 bases and J dropped 7 bases, with 15 bases sitting between them. This CDR3 is built from 16 residues. The V gene's germline CDR1 is LGHNA and CDR2 YSLEER. This CDR3 reads CASSQELPNVIGELFF. The CDR3 DNA sequence: TGCGCCAGCAGCCAAGAACTCCCTAATGTAATCGGGGAGCTGTTTTTT.

This clonotype was seen at least ten times. The chain combines TRBV6-1 with TRBJ2-2; D remains unclear. Trimming removed 4 bases at V and 4 bases at J, with 13 bases between. CDR1 and CDR2 (germline): MNHNS, SASEGT. There are 15 residues in the CDR3. CDR3 residues: CASSATERGTGELFF. The CDR3 DNA sequence: TGTGCCAGCAGTGCGACGGAGAGAGGCACCGGGGAGCTGTTTTTT.

The table lists this clonotype with a count of one. A read error is possible here, since a much larger clone lies one base away. The chain joins TRBV6-2 or TRBV6-3 to TRBJ2-1, with no clear D. CDR3 size: 14 residues. The germline V gene encodes CDR1 MNHEY and CDR2 SVGEGT. This CDR3 reads CASSYSNTGNDQFF. In DNA, the CDR3 is TGTGCCAGCAGTTACTCGAACACGGGCAATGATCAGTTCTTC.

The sample holds many counts of this clonotype. The rearrangement joins TRBV3-1 to TRBJ2-3; 13 bases are shared with TRBD2. CDR3 length equals 19 residues. The trim removed 5 bases at V and 1 base at J, leaving 12 bases unmatched. CDR1 and CDR2 (germline): LGHDT, YNNKEL (reference sequence). The CDR3 sequence: CASSSETSGRFTGTDTQYF. The CDR3 nucleotides are TGTGCCAGCAGCTCAGAGACTAGCGGGAGGTTTACAGGCACAGATACGCAGTATTTT.

This clonotype was counted many times. In nucleotides, the CDR3 is TGTGCCAGCAGCTTGGGACCAGATTCAGATACGCAGTATTTT. Translating gives CASSLGPDSDTQYF. This chain uses TRBV7-6 with TRBJ2-3; perhaps D is TRBD1 or TRBD2 (5 bases each). The germline gives CDR1 SGHVS, CDR2 FNYEAQ. V was shortened by 3 bases and J by 4 bases, with 11 bases between the two germline ends. The CDR3 is 14 amino acids.

This clonotype was seen many times. The chain has TRBV2 and TRBJ2-3; D perhaps matches TRBD1 (6 bases). Germline CDR1 and CDR2: SNHLY and FYNNEI. The CDR3 is made up of 13 amino acids. Trimming took off 0 bases at V and 9 bases at J, with 10 bases between the two ends. The CDR3 DNA reads as TGTGCCAGCAGTGAAGCACAGGGCGGGACGCAGTATTTT. This gives the protein CASSEAQGGTQYF.